Following are 17 T cell receptor beta chains from one sample sequenced in a study of prognosis after radiotherapy for stage I lung cancer. Genomic DNA served as the source from which two-round multiplex PCR generated TCR beta CDR3 amplicons. First-round PCR used primers specific to each TRBV and TRBJ gene. TCRdb processed the multiplex PCR reads anew with MiXCR; each CDR3 protein has one entry. The sample yields about 21,000 distinct CDR3 sequences, 35% to 45% seen once. The sequencing used PBMCs, collected before or after stereotactic body radiation therapy (not recorded which). These receptors all come from a donor over 45 with non-small cell lung cancer.

CDR3 protein: CASIDSTGLQPQHF. DNA of the CDR3: TGTGCCAGCATTGACTCGACAGGACTTCAGCCCCAGCATTTT. The chain is built from TRBV6-5 and TRBJ1-5; maybe TRBD1 (6 bases). Germline CDR1 is MNHEY and CDR2 is SVGAGI. The CDR3 extends over 14 amino acids. V gave up 7 bases and J gave up 6 bases, with 16 bases separating them.

A word on this clonotype: An end of the junction differs from the germline gene, which may be a read error. J is TRBJ2-2 and V is TRBV13; TRBD2 might be the D (6 bases). The CDR3 runs 16 residues. The germline V gene encodes CDR1 PRHDT and CDR2 FYEKMQ (reference sequence). The CDR3 reads CSSSLSLSGATGELFF. CDR3 sequence (DNA): TGTTCCAGCAGCTTGAGTCTATCGGGAGCCACCGGGGAGCTGTTTTTT.

There are many counts of this clonotype. V and J are TRBV12-3 or TRBV12-4 and TRBJ1-3; weak D call: TRBD1 (5 bases). Trimming stripped 2 bases from V and 1 base from J, with 6 bases between. The CDR3 consists of 14 residues. In DNA, the CDR3 is TGTGCCAGCAGTTTAAGGGGATCTGGAAACACCATATATTTT. This gives the protein CASSLRGSGNTIYF.

Comment on this clonotype: Sequence at one end of the junction differs from germline and may be a read error. V gene TRBV12-3 or TRBV12-4 combines with J gene TRBJ2-7; D not certain. This CDR3 contains 12 residues. CDR3 sequence (DNA): TGTGCCTGCAGTCCCCGCTCTAGTGAGCATTACTTC. Protein sequence: CACSPRSSEHYF.

The chain recombines TRBV24-1 with TRBJ2-1; D is unclear. V gave up 4 bases and J gave up 7 bases, with 10 bases separating them. CDR1 is KGHDR and CDR2 is SFDVKD in the germline V gene. The CDR3 loop spans 13 amino acids. CDR3 DNA sequence: TGTGCCACCAGTGACCAGATCGGGAATGAGCAGTTCTTC. This translates into CATSDQIGNEQFF.

The V and J genes are TRBV20-1 and TRBJ2-7, with D perhaps TRBD2 (5 bases). The CDR3 length is 14 residues. Germline CDR1 is DFQATT and CDR2 is SNEGSKA (reference sequence). The germline V and J ends were trimmed by 2 bases and 3 bases, with 14 bases remaining between them. In DNA, the CDR3 is TGCAGTGCTAGAAAGAGGGAGAAAGACTACGAGCAGTACTTC. Residues: CSARKREKDYEQYF.

This clonotype was seen ten or more times. This chain links TRBV7-2 with TRBJ1-4, with 7 bases aligning to TRBD1. The CDR3 extends over 17 amino acids. Germline lookup yields CDR1 SGHTA and CDR2 FQGNSA. V dropped 5 bases and J dropped 8; count of bases not matched to a gene: 17. Here the CDR3 DNA reads TGTGCCAGCAGCCTAGGGACCTTGGAGGGGGCGGGGGAAAAACTGTTTTTT. Protein: CASSLGTLEGAGEKLFF.

A word on this clonotype: One end of the junction does not line up with germline, which may come from a read error. The V call is TRBV10-2, the J call TRBJ2-2, with 9 bases identical to TRBD2. In germline, CDR1 is WSHSY, CDR2 SAAADI. The CDR3 is made up of 17 amino acids. DNA for the CDR3: TGCGCCAGCAAGATTCGGACTAGCGTGAGCGGCACCGGGGAGTTGTTTTTT. Amino acid sequence: CASKIRTSVSGTGELFF.

This clonotype has a count of ten or more. This sequence joins TRBV4-1 and TRBJ2-1; TRBD2 might be the D (5 bases). With 0 bases removed from V and 0 bases from J, the gap between germline ends came to 12 bases. Germline CDR1 reads MGHRA; CDR2 reads YSYEKL. The CDR3 extends over 17 amino acids. CDR3 bases: TGCGCCAGCAGCCAAGAGCCGGGGTCAAGCTCCTACAATGAGCAGTTCTTC. This encodes CASSQEPGSSSYNEQFF.

The rearrangement joins TRBV6-5 to TRBJ2-3; D gene unclear. Trimming pared 4 bases from V and 1 base from J, leaving 6 bases between. From germline, CDR1 is MNHEY and CDR2 SVGAGI. The CDR3 is 13 amino acids. This CDR3 is CASSFGGTDTQYF. The CDR3 DNA sequence: TGTGCCAGCAGTTTTGGTGGCACAGATACGCAGTATTTT.

Note on this clonotype: The junction differs from germline at one of its ends, possibly a read error. The chain recombines TRBV28 with TRBJ1-2; D is unresolved. The V gene's germline CDR1 is MDHEN and CDR2 SYDVKM. The CDR3 totals 12 residues. The CDR3 loop reads CASSGPLYVYTF. DNA of the CDR3: TGTGCCAGCAGTGGACCTCTCTATGTCTACACCTTC.

This clonotype was found many times. The rearrangement uses TRBV7-6 and TRBJ2-7; 12 nucleotides match TRBD2. CDR1 is SGHVS, CDR2 FNYEAQ, per germline. Trimming cost V 3 bases and J 2 bases; bases outside gene matches: 14. The CDR3 contains 19 residues. The CDR3 here is CASSLGQGRTSGTPYEQYF. CDR3 nucleotide sequence: TGTGCCAGCAGCTTGGGACAGGGGCGGACTAGCGGGACCCCCTACGAGCAGTACTTC. Based on the CDR3 plus reference TRBV7-6 and TRBJ2-7, the full variable domain is GAGVSQSPRYKVTKRGQDVALRCDPISGHVSLYWYRQALGQGPEFLTYFNYEAQQDKSGLPNDRFSAERPEGSISTLTIQRTEQRDSAMYRCASSLGQGRTSGTPYEQYFGPGTRLTVT.

The V call is TRBV28, the J call TRBJ2-7; 13 positions agree with TRBD2. Germline loops: CDR1 MDHEN, CDR2 SYDVKM. This CDR3 is 17 amino acids long. J lost 1 base, V lost 10 bases, and 13 bases had no gene match. The CDR3 sequence is CAIKCGLAGANSYEQYF. CDR3 sequence (DNA): TGTGCCATCAAGTGTGGACTAGCGGGAGCCAATTCCTACGAGCAGTACTTC. The variable domain in full, completed from reference TRBV28 and TRBJ2-7, reads DVKVTQSSRYLVKRTGEKVFLECVQDMDHENMFWYRQDPGLGLRLIYFSYDVKMKEKGDIPEGYSVSREKKERFSLILESASTNQTSMYLCAIKCGLAGANSYEQYFGPGTRLTVT.

This clonotype was counted only a few times. The chain combines TRBV5-1 with TRBJ2-2; 7 bases align to TRBD1. V gave up 5 bases and J gave up 6 bases; unmatched junction bases: 10. CDR1 is SGHRS and CDR2 is YFSETQ in the germline V gene. The length of the CDR3 is 15 residues. CDR3 residues: CASSRQGKEAGELFF. The DNA of the CDR3 is TGCGCCAGCAGTCGACAGGGAAAAGAGGCCGGGGAGCTGTTTTTT.

Turning to this clonotype: A read error likely explains this, since a far larger clone differs by one base. The chain is built from TRBV6-5 and TRBJ2-3, with D possibly being TRBD1 (5 bases). Looked up from germline, CDR1 is MNHEY and CDR2 is SVGAGI. Trimming pared 10 bases from V and 2 bases from J, leaving 19 bases between. The CDR3 length is 15 residues. The CDR3 DNA follows: TGTGCCACCAGAAAGCTAGGGGAAGACACAGATACGCAGTATTTT. Translating it yields CATRKLGEDTDTQYF.

The rearrangement joins TRBV7-9 to TRBJ2-7, with 9 positions matching TRBD2. This CDR3 has 15 amino acids. The germline V gene encodes CDR1 SEHNR and CDR2 FQNEAQ (reference sequence). Germline trimming cut 3 bases from V and 5 bases from J; bases unmatched to any gene: 8. CDR3 DNA sequence: TGTGCCAGCAGCTTCCCCTCTAGCGGGACAGACGAGCAGTACTTC. This encodes CASSFPSSGTDEQYF.

The chain combines TRBV20-1 with TRBJ2-4; D may be TRBD2 (5 bases). The CDR3 totals 17 residues. CDR1 and CDR2 from the germline V gene are DFQATT and SNEGSKA (reference sequence). Trimming stripped 4 bases from V and 1 base from J, with 20 bases between. CDR3: CSAIDLGLPGAKNIQYF. DNA of the CDR3: TGCAGTGCTATAGATCTGGGCCTCCCGGGGGCCAAAAACATTCAGTACTTC.